This TCR beta chain was sequenced for a study of cytomegalovirus exposure and HLA in healthy donors. About the research overall: The approximately 120 validation repertoires were reported in a later analysis to have been generated on the same platform as the 666 first-cohort repertoires. General study findings and limits: Confirmation was obtained in vitro that a few CMV-associated chains are specific for CMV antigens. Rare TCR sequences dominated, though some public TCRs recurred in many donors.

Libraries were prepared by immunoSEQ multiplex PCR; TCRdb keeps only in-frame clonotypes and omits some of them. The sample has more than 95,000 clones, 70% to 90% seen once. This clone was seen a single time. The antigen is not known. The sequencing sample was made of PBMCs. The TCR originated in a man aged 18 to 30 in good health and CMV-seropositive.

CDR3 sequence (DNA): TGCGCCAGCAGCCAAGATTTGGGGGCGACTAATGAAAAACTGTTTTTT. This translates into CASSQDLGATNEKLFF. The chain has TRBV4-3 and TRBJ1-4; TRBD1 might be the D (6 bases). The CDR3 covers 16 residues. Germline V lookup: CDR1 LGHNA, CDR2 YSLEER. Between the trimmed V and J ends, which lost 0 bases and 2 bases, there was a span of 10 bases.